The 25 T cell receptor beta chains below come from one sample, sequenced in a study of T cells expressing NK-cell markers. One entry per CDR3 protein, without DNA, is what TCRdb gives after re-calling the 5' RACE reads. The sample features 450,000 to 600,000 distinct CDR3 sequences, with around 4% in its top ten. Sequences were obtained from blood T cells: a sorted CD56 or NKG2C T cell subset, CD4+ or CD8+ T cells, or bulk PBMC T cells (not recorded which). The receptors were sampled from a young man in good health.

This chain uses TRBV6-5 with TRBJ2-1; TCRdb picks TRBD1, but there is no DNA to check that call. This CDR3 spans 15 amino acids. Germline CDR1 and CDR2: MNHEY and SVGAGI. The CDR3 is CASSYRGQGANEQFF.

The chain has TRBV10-3 and TRBJ2-1; TCRdb returns TRBD2, unconfirmable since there is no DNA. The CDR3 runs to 17 residues. CDR1 and CDR2 from the germline V gene are ENHRY and SYGVKD. The CDR3 reads CAISETGTSGRLNEQFF.

This CDR3 is CAIMRGTQETQYF. The V gene is TRBV10-3, the J gene TRBJ2-5; TCRdb gives TRBD2 as the D gene, but with no DNA this cannot be confirmed. CDR1 is ENHRY, CDR2 SYGVKD, per germline. The CDR3 consists of 13 residues.

The V and J genes are TRBV18 and TRBJ2-1; TCRdb picks TRBD2, but there is no DNA to check that call. From germline, CDR1 is KGHSH and CDR2 LQKENI. This CDR3 has 12 residues. The CDR3 loop reads CASSQSRDEQFF.

The chain joins TRBV27 to TRBJ2-3; without DNA, the TCRdb call of TRBD1 cannot be checked. CDR3 length: 15 amino acids. Per germline, CDR1 MNHEY and CDR2 SMNVEV (reference sequence). CDR3 region: CASSPGPVGTDTQYF.

V usage is TRBV29-1 and J usage is TRBJ2-7; with no DNA, the TCRdb D assignment of TRBD1 cannot be verified. CDR1 and CDR2 (germline): SQVTM, ANQGSEA. The CDR3 covers 13 residues. CDR3: CSVEFGGAYEQYF.

CDR3 residues: CASGPAGHGEQFF. The rearrangement joins TRBV12-5 to TRBJ2-1; the TCRdb call, TRBD2, lacks DNA for checking. This CDR3 is 13 amino acids long. Germline CDR1 and CDR2: LGHNT and FRNRAP.

This chain uses TRBV5-5 with TRBJ2-3; the TRBD1 assignment by TCRdb is unverifiable without DNA. The CDR3 runs 16 residues. Germline CDR1 and CDR2: SGHKS and YYEKEE (reference sequence). The CDR3 loop is CASSYGLARGEDTQYF.

V usage is TRBV28 and J usage is TRBJ2-1; TCRdb reports TRBD2, a call that lacks DNA to check it against. This CDR3 region has 15 residues. The germline CDR1 and CDR2 sequences are MDHEN and SYDVKM. This chain's CDR3 is CASSTPGLVRNEQFF.

The J gene is TRBJ2-3, the V gene TRBV20-1; TCRdb selects TRBD2, and the lack of DNA leaves this call unchecked. This CDR3 comprises 17 residues. Germline lookup yields CDR1 DFQATT and CDR2 SNEGSKA (reference sequence). The CDR3 spells CSADQFAGGPDADTQYF.

The chain recombines TRBV12-3 or TRBV12-4 with TRBJ2-1; the TCRdb D gene call, TRBD2, has no DNA to confirm it. The CDR3 loop spans 17 amino acids. The CDR3 region is CASSLSPPGRAYNEQFF.

The chain uses TRBV27 and TRBJ2-3; the D call of TRBD2 rests on TCRdb alone, since no DNA is present to check it. The CDR3 is 14 amino acids. Per germline, CDR1 MNHEY and CDR2 SMNVEV (reference sequence). This CDR3 reads CASTVLDGTDTQYF.

The V and J genes are TRBV3-1 and TRBJ2-1; the TCRdb call, TRBD1, lacks DNA for checking. The CDR3 contains 12 residues. Looked up from germline, CDR1 is LGHDT and CDR2 is YNNKEL (reference sequence). CDR3 protein: CASSQDLWGRFF.

J is TRBJ2-3 and V is TRBV29-1; TCRdb names TRBD1, which stays unverified in the absence of DNA. CDR1 is SQVTM and CDR2 is ANQGSEA in the germline V gene. This CDR3 comprises 13 residues. CDR3 loop: CSVAGTGKDTQYF.

This sequence joins TRBV28 and TRBJ2-1; TCRdb lists TRBD2, though no DNA is available to test this call. The CDR3 loop spans 16 amino acids. Germline loops: CDR1 MDHEN, CDR2 SYDVKM. The CDR3 loop is CASSLSASGRTNEQFF.

The chain uses TRBV29-1 and TRBJ1-1. The germline V gene has CDR1 SQVTM and CDR2 ANQGSEA. CDR3 length: 15 amino acids. CDR3 in amino acids: CSVVYRIAMNTEAFF.

V gene TRBV11-2 combines with J gene TRBJ2-5; TCRdb reports TRBD2, a call that lacks DNA to check it against. The CDR3 extends over 14 amino acids. CDR1 and CDR2 from the germline V gene are SGHAT and FQNNGV. The chain's CDR3 is CASSSPGLLETQYF. Full variable domain (outside the CDR3, taken from reference TRBV11-2 and TRBJ2-5): EAGVAQSPRYKIIEKRQSVAFWCNPISGHATLYWYQQILGQGPKLLIQFQNNGVVDDSQLPKDRFSAERLKGVDSTLKIQPAKLEDSAVYLCASSSPGLLETQYFGPGTRLLVL.

This rearrangement joins TRBV27 to TRBJ1-6; TCRdb returns TRBD1, unconfirmable since there is no DNA. Germline V gives CDR1 MNHEY, CDR2 SMNVEV (reference sequence). The CDR3 spans 14 residues. The CDR3 is CASSFKGARSPLHF.

The chain carries TRBV19 and TRBJ1-2; TCRdb picks TRBD1, but there is no DNA to check that call. The CDR3 is 12 amino acids. The germline V gene has CDR1 LNHDA and CDR2 SQIVND (reference sequence). The CDR3: CASTRDTYGYTF.

The chain employs TRBV9 and TRBJ1-5; with no DNA, the TCRdb D assignment of TRBD1 cannot be verified. Germline CDR1 is SGDLS and CDR2 is YYNGEE. CDR3 length: 12 amino acids. This CDR3 reads CASSKDRGIQHF.

This chain uses TRBV12-3 or TRBV12-4 with TRBJ2-2; without DNA, the TCRdb call of TRBD2 cannot be checked. The CDR3 has 14 residues. This CDR3 is CASSQLVGGGELFF.

CDR3 in amino acids: CSVGTGNTIYF. The chain has TRBV29-1 and TRBJ1-3. Germline CDR1 is SQVTM and CDR2 is ANQGSEA. The length of the CDR3 is 11 residues. Together with reference TRBV29-1 and TRBJ1-3, the CDR3 gives the full variable domain: SAVISQKPSRDICQRGTSLTIQCQVDSQVTMMFWYRQQPGQSLTLIATANQGSEATYESGFVIDKFPISRPNLTFSTLTVSNMSPEDSSIYLCSVGTGNTIYFGEGSWLTVV.

The V gene is TRBV20-1, the J gene TRBJ1-2. Germline V CDR1 and CDR2: DFQATT, SNEGSKA (reference sequence). This CDR3 is built from 11 residues. Here the CDR3 reads CSASQMGGYTF.

V is TRBV5-5 and J is TRBJ1-5; TCRdb picks TRBD1, but there is no DNA to check that call. There are 14 residues in the CDR3. The V gene's germline CDR1 is SGHKS and CDR2 YYEKEE (reference sequence). CDR3 sequence: CASTIGTGNQPQHF.

The rearrangement uses TRBV12-3 or TRBV12-4 and TRBJ2-7. There are 12 residues in the CDR3. The CDR3 here is CASSGNGYGQYF.